The present entry profiles one TCR beta chain with its context. This sample was included in a study of blood T cell repertoires in COVID-19. Whole-study context: Nucleic acid was either cDNA or gDNA, and it came from T cells, B-cell-depleted T cells, or PBMCs.

The germline CDR1 and CDR2 sequences are MGHDK and SYGVNS. The CDR3 contains 10 residues. V was cut by 6 bases and J by 4 bases, with 3 bases left in between. Method: immunoSEQ multiplex PCR; TCRdb's copy keeps in-frame clones and lacks some. The table lists around 200,000 clones, about four fifths of them singletons. The sample taken for sequencing was peripheral blood. This sequence originates from a man in his fifties with active or convalescent COVID-19. The chain combines TRBV25-1 with TRBJ2-5; D gene uncertain. CDR3 bases: TGTGCCAGCAGGCGAGAGACCCAGTACTTC. This encodes CASRRETQYF.